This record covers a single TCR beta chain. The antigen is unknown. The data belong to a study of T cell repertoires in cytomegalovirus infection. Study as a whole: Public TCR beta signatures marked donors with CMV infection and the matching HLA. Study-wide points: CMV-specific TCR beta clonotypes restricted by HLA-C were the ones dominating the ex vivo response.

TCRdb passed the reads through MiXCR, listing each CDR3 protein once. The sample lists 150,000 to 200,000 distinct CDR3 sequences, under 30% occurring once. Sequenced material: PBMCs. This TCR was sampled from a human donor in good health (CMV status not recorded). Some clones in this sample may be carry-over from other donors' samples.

CDR3 DNA sequence: TGTGCCAGCAGCTTAGTCAGGGGGCTGTGGAAGGACTACACCTTC. Protein sequence: CASSLVRGLWKDYTF. The V gene is TRBV7-2, the J gene TRBJ1-2; 8 bases align to TRBD1. CDR1 is SGHTA, CDR2 FQGNSA, per germline. The V and J ends lost 1 base and 10 bases, in that order; junction bases with no gene match: 11. The CDR3 is made up of 15 amino acids.